These 20 T cell receptor beta chains were sequenced from one sample in a study of T-cell reconstitution after alpha-beta-depleted transplantation in children. Molecular barcoding with unique molecular identifiers was used for the TCRbeta library. Each CDR3 protein gets one entry after TCRdb re-called the PCR reads with MiXCR. The sample comprises around 490,000 distinct CDR3 sequences, 11% of which are singletons, and less than 15% rests with the top ten. The sequences come from PBMCs, mostly from graft donor cells, collected 180 days after TCRalphabeta/CD19-depleted stem cell transplant. The receptors originated from a female patient aged 2 to 10 who had a stem cell transplant for aplastic anemia, so the T cells may come from the graft donor.

This clonotype was counted a few times. V usage is TRBV6-2 or TRBV6-3 and J usage is TRBJ2-1; D could derive from TRBD1 or TRBD2 (5 bases each). Germline V gene lookup returns CDR1 MNHEY and CDR2 SVGEGT. The CDR3 consists of 17 residues. Trimming took off 2 bases at V and 2 bases at J, with 16 bases between the two ends. Here the CDR3 reads CASSYPGTTGPYNEQFF. The CDR3, as DNA: TGTGCCAGCAGTTACCCAGGGACGACGGGCCCCTACAATGAGCAGTTCTTC.

This chain uses TRBV21-1 with TRBJ2-5. TRBV21-1 is a listed pseudogene. The CDR3 consists of 14 residues. DNA for the CDR3: TGTGCCAGCCGCCCCGACGAGGCTCCGGAGACCCAGTACTTC. Its protein is CASRPDEAPETQYF.

V is TRBV7-2 and J is TRBJ1-1; no clear D gene. Per germline, CDR1 SGHTA and CDR2 FQGNSA. The CDR3 is 14 amino acids. V lost 1 base and J lost 10, with 16 bases in between. In nucleotides, the CDR3 is TGTGCCAGCAGCTTAGTTTCCCTCGGGCAGGTAGCTTTCTTT. Encoded protein: CASSLVSLGQVAFF.

This clonotype was counted at least ten times. This sequence joins TRBV11-2 and TRBJ2-7; TRBD2 agrees at 13 bases. From germline, CDR1 is SGHAT and CDR2 FQNNGV. J was trimmed by 6 bases and V by 4 bases; bases with no gene match: 3. The CDR3 has 14 amino acids. Here the CDR3 DNA reads TGTGCCAGCAGCTCAGGGACTAGCGGGACCGAGCAGTACGTC. Translation: CASSSGTSGTEQYV.

This clonotype has a count of ten or more. The chain combines TRBV9 with TRBJ2-7, with D maybe TRBD1 (5 bases). The CDR3 runs to 15 residues. CDR1 SGDLS and CDR2 YYNGEE come from the germline V gene. V was pared by 0 bases and J by 2 bases, with 12 bases between. CDR3 in amino acids: CASSVGGGQTYEQYF. CDR3 nucleotides: TGTGCCAGCAGCGTAGGTGGTGGACAAACCTACGAGCAGTACTTC.

This clonotype occurred many times. This chain uses TRBV29-1 with TRBJ2-7; tentatively, D is TRBD2 (6 bases). CDR3 length equals 12 residues. Germline V gene data show CDR1 as SQVTM and CDR2 as ANQGSEA. Trimming shortened V by 4 bases and J by 2 bases, and 9 bases separated the two germline ends. CDR3 DNA sequence: TGCAGCGTTGGGGGGGACCCCTACGAGCAGTACTTC. The encoded protein is CSVGGDPYEQYF.

The rearrangement links TRBV28 to TRBJ2-1; TRBD2 aligns across 7 bases. This CDR3 has 15 residues. J gave up 8 bases and V 3 bases, and 10 bases lay outside the gene matches. Germline CDR1 reads MDHEN; CDR2 reads SYDVKM. As DNA, the CDR3 is TGTGCCAGCAGTTTCGAGGGAGGGCCCAGGGATGAGCAGTTCTTC. It translates to CASSFEGGPRDEQFF. The variable domain in full, completed from reference TRBV28 and TRBJ2-1, reads DVKVTQSSRYLVKRTGEKVFLECVQDMDHENMFWYRQDPGLGLRLIYFSYDVKMKEKGDIPEGYSVSREKKERFSLILESASTNQTSMYLCASSFEGGPRDEQFFGPGTRLTVL.

This clonotype was found a few times. The rearrangement joins TRBV7-6 to TRBJ2-2; D assignment may be TRBD1 or TRBD2 (5 bases each). Germline-derived CDR1 and CDR2 are SGHVS and FNYEAQ. CDR3 length: 15 amino acids. Between the trimmed V and J ends, which lost 1 base and 7 bases, there was a span of 13 bases. CDR3 DNA: TGTGCCAGCAGCTTAGGGGGTGAGGGGATCGGGGAGCTGTTTTTT. Its protein product is CASSLGGEGIGELFF.

A note on this clonotype: At one of its ends the junction is not consistent with the germline gene, which may arise from a read error. This chain joins TRBV4-3 and TRBJ2-3; D possibly corresponds to TRBD1 (6 bases). Germline CDR1 LGHNA, CDR2 YSLEER. The CDR3 covers 14 residues. In DNA form, the CDR3 reads TGCGCCAGCAGCCAACCTCTTAGACAGGATATGCAGTATTTT. Protein: CASSQPLRQDMQYF.

Here the CDR3 DNA reads TGCGCCAGCGGCTCCCTCGACAGACAGGGCAATCAGCCCCAGCATTTT. This encodes CASGSLDRQGNQPQHF. The rearrangement joins TRBV5-1 to TRBJ1-5; D possibly corresponds to TRBD1 (6 bases). Trimming shortened V by 7 bases and J by 2 bases, and 19 bases separated the two germline ends. CDR1 and CDR2 from the germline V gene are SGHRS and YFSETQ. The CDR3 sequence is 16 residues long.

The chain carries TRBV3-1 and TRBJ2-5; 9 bases match TRBD2. The V gene's germline CDR1 is LGHDT and CDR2 YNNKEL (reference sequence). The CDR3 totals 19 residues. J was trimmed by 5 bases and V by 3 bases; bases with no gene match: 19. The CDR3 DNA reads TGTGCCAGCAGCCACTACGAGGGGGCTAGCGGGACCCCCGGGGAGACCCAGTACTTC. Translated: CASSHYEGASGTPGETQYF.

V is TRBV11-1 and J is TRBJ2-7; TRBD2 aligns across 12 bases. Germline V gene lookup returns CDR1 SGHAT and CDR2 FQDESV (reference sequence). The CDR3 is 18 amino acids. V shed 5 bases and J 3 bases; nucleotides not matched to a gene: 14. The CDR3 DNA is TGTGCCAGCAGCCAACCACAGCTAGCGGGAGGGCCCATCTACGAGCAGTACTTC. It is translated as CASSQPQLAGGPIYEQYF.

Notes on this clonotype: Relative to the germline gene, one junction end is altered; a read error may explain this. V is TRBV20-1 and J is TRBJ2-1; 10 bases fit TRBD2. Germline values: CDR1 DFQATT, CDR2 SNEGSKA (reference sequence). The CDR3 is 19 residues long. CDR3 in amino acids: CTARDRTSGTHSSYNEQFF. The CDR3, as DNA: TGCACTGCTAGGGATAGAACTAGCGGGACCCATAGCTCCTACAATGAGCAGTTCTTC.

This clonotype appeared once. A read error may produce the germline difference seen at one junction end. Here the CDR3 DNA reads TGCAGTGCTAGCAGAAGCGGGGGATGGAATGCGCAGTTCTTC. Its protein product is CSASRSGGWNAQFF. This chain joins TRBV20-1 and TRBJ2-1, with 8 nucleotides matching TRBD2. Germline loops: CDR1 DFQATT, CDR2 SNEGSKA (reference sequence). The CDR3 has 14 residues.

The chain links TRBV7-2 to TRBJ1-1, with D possibly matching TRBD1 (5 bases). Germline V gene data show CDR1 as SGHTA and CDR2 as FQGNSA. The V end lost 1 base, the J end lost 0 bases, and 12 bases lay between the germline ends. The CDR3 contains 16 residues. The CDR3, as DNA: TGTGCCAGCAGCTTAGACGGGGGGGTCATGAACACTGAAGCTTTCTTT. Its translation is CASSLDGGVMNTEAFF.

In its sample, this clonotype was seen many times. The chain has TRBV7-8 and TRBJ1-1; TRBD1 is a possible D gene (5 bases). Between the trimmed V and J ends, which lost 4 bases and 2 bases, there was a span of 14 bases. CDR3 length equals 15 residues. Germline V CDR1 and CDR2: SGHVS, FQNEAQ. CDR3 nucleotide sequence: TGTGCCAGCAGCTCCCGCCGGGGCCTTAACACTGAAGCTTTCTTT. Translation gives CASSSRRGLNTEAFF. Looking up the rest from reference TRBV7-8 and TRBJ1-1 gives the full variable domain: GAGVSQSPRYKVAKRGQDVALRCDPISGHVSLFWYQQALGQGPEFLTYFQNEAQLDKSGLPSDRFFAERPEGSVSTLKIQRTQQEDSAVYLCASSSRRGLNTEAFFGQGTRLTVV.

This clonotype was observed many times. The gene calls are TRBV7-9 and TRBJ2-2, with TRBD1 identical over 7 bases. V lost 5 bases to trimming and J lost 8 bases; unmatched junction nucleotides: 8. The germline gives CDR1 SEHNR, CDR2 FQNEAQ (reference sequence). The CDR3 loop spans 14 amino acids. This CDR3 is CASSAGTAGGELFF. In DNA, the CDR3 is TGTGCCAGCAGCGCCGGGACAGCTGGGGGGGAGCTGTTTTTT.

This clonotype was observed a few times. The rearrangement uses TRBV5-1 and TRBJ2-5, with D possibly matching TRBD2 (6 bases). The CDR3 runs to 15 residues. Trimming removed 6 bases from V and 1 base from J, with 16 bases in between. From germline, CDR1 is SGHRS and CDR2 YFSETQ. The CDR3 nucleotides are TGCGCCAGCACCACTAGCCACACGCTCCAAGAGACCCAGTACTTC. Protein product: CASTTSHTLQETQYF.

This clonotype was seen a handful of times. The chain employs TRBV28 and TRBJ2-7; TRBD1 matches at 7 bases. Losses at the gene ends were 3 bases for V and 3 bases for J; bases not matched to a gene: 8. Germline loops: CDR1 MDHEN, CDR2 SYDVKM. The length of the CDR3 is 15 residues. CDR3: CASSFRRDSFYEQYF. As DNA, the CDR3 is TGTGCCAGCAGTTTCCGACGGGACAGCTTCTACGAGCAGTACTTC.

Many counts were recorded for this clonotype. The chain joins TRBV5-6 to TRBJ2-2; D perhaps matches TRBD2 (5 bases). CDR1 and CDR2 from the germline V gene are SGHDT and YYEEEE. The CDR3 runs to 17 residues. V dropped 2 bases and J dropped 5 bases, with 19 bases sitting between them. As DNA, the CDR3 is TGTGCCAGCAGCTTCCCCGGGGTACTCCGAGGGACCGGGGAGCTGTTTTTT. Encoded protein: CASSFPGVLRGTGELFF. Complete variable domain (other parts from reference TRBV5-6 and TRBJ2-2): DAGVTQSPTHLIKTRGQQVTLRCSPKSGHDTVSWYQQALGQGPQFIFQYYEEEERQRGNFPDRFSGHQFPNYSSELNVNALLLGDSALYLCASSFPGVLRGTGELFFGEGSRLTVL.